This T cell receptor beta chain originates from a study of T cells after yellow fever vaccination. V gave up 0 bases and J gave up 8 bases, with 13 bases separating them. In germline, CDR1 is MGHRA, CDR2 YSYEKL. The CDR3 loop spans 15 amino acids. Study results and caveats: Only a minor proportion of clonotypes was detected across both CD4 and CD8 compartments.

A remark on this clonotype: The antigen is unknown.

TCRdb called the 5' RACE reads again in MiXCR, with one record for every CDR3 protein. Of some 600,000 distinct CDR3 sequences in the sample, about a sixth were seen once. The genes are TRBV4-1 and TRBJ1-4; possibly TRBD1 for D (5 bases). The clonotype originates from a man between 18 and 29 years old who received the YFV17D yellow fever vaccine. The material was PBMCs, obtained about 5 days after the first yellow fever vaccination. CDR3 in amino acids: CASSQEGAGIEKLFF. The CDR3 DNA reads TGCGCCAGCAGCCAAGAAGGGGCAGGGATCGAAAAACTGTTTTTT.